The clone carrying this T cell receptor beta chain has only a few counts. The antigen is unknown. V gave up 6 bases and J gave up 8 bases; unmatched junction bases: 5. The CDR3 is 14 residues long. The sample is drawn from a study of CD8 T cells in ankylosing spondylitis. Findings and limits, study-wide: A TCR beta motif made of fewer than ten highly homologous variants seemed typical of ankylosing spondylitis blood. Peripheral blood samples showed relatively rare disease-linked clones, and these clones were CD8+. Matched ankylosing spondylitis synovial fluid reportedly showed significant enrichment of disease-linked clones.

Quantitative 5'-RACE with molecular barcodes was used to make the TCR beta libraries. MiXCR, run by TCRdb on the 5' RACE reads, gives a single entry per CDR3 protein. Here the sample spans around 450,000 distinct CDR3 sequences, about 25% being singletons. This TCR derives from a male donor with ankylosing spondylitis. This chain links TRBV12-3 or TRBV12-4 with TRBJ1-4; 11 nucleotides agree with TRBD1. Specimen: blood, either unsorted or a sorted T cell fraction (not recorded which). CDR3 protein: CASRRDRGWEKLFF. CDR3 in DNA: TGTGCCAGCAGGCGGGACAGGGGGTGGGAAAAACTGTTTTTT.